Here is one T cell receptor (beta chain) with its context. Sequence at one end of the junction differs from germline and may be a read error. This sample was included in a study of T-cell reconstitution after alpha-beta-depleted transplantation in children. Germline V gene data show CDR1 as DFQATT and CDR2 as SNEGSKA (reference sequence). The CDR3 is made up of 17 amino acids. Preparation of the TCRbeta library was carried out with unique molecular identifiers. TCRdb called the PCR reads again in MiXCR, with one record for every CDR3 protein. This sample has hundreds of thousands of distinct CDR3 sequences, with roughly 13% found just once.

The chain couples TRBV20-1 to TRBJ2-7, with D tentatively TRBD1 or TRBD2 (5 bases each). The sequence derives from a girl under 10 years old with congenital amegakaryocytic thrombocytopenia, due to receive a stem cell transplant. The specimen was PBMCs, collected before TCRalphabeta/CD19-depleted stem cell transplant. The CDR3 region is CCARDQSSGTVTYEQYF. The CDR3 DNA follows: TGCTGTGCTAGAGATCAATCGTCCGGGACGGTCACATACGAGCAGTACTTC.